One T cell receptor (beta chain) is described in this entry. Its antigen is not identified. Trimming took 1 base from V and 0 from J, leaving 12 bases between them. Germline V gene lookup returns CDR1 DFQATT and CDR2 SNEGSKA (reference sequence). This CDR3 spans 16 amino acids. Each CDR3 protein gets one entry after TCRdb re-called the reads with MiXCR. The table records roughly 200,000 distinct CDR3 sequences, approximately 18% of them present only once. This sample is part of a study of T cell repertoires in cytomegalovirus infection. About the study: It was the public TCR beta signatures that indicated both CMV infection and matching HLA type.

Study conclusions and caveats: Based on cumulative public TCR beta family frequency, carriers of CMV plus the relevant HLA were identified. The ex vivo response was dominated by HLA-C-restricted CMV-specific TCR beta clonotypes.

This receptor was taken from a human donor in good health (CMV status not recorded). Some clones in this sample may be carry-over from other donors' samples. The chain employs TRBV20-1 and TRBJ2-2, with a possible D match to TRBD2 (6 bases). The sequenced sample consisted of CD8+ T cells from PBMCs. CDR3 residues: CSARVSGTPNTGELFF. CDR3 in DNA: TGCAGTGCTAGAGTATCGGGGACTCCGAACACCGGGGAGCTGTTTTTT.